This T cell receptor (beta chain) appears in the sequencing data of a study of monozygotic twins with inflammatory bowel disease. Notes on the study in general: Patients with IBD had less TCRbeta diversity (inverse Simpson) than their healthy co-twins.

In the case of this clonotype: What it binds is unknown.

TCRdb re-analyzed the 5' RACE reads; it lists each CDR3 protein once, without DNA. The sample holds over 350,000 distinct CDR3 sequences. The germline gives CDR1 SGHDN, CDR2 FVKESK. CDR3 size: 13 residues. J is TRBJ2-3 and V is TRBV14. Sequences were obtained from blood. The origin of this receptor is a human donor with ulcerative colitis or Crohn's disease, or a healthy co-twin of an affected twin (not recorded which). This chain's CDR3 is CASSQDNGVTQYF.